This T cell receptor beta chain was sequenced during a study of blood T cell repertoires in COVID-19. This CDR3 has 15 amino acids. J lost 4 bases, V lost 2 bases, and 2 bases had no gene match. Germline V gene lookup returns CDR1 MRHNA and CDR2 SNTAGT. TCRdb's table, derived via immunoSEQ multiplex PCR, lists solely in-frame clones and lacks some. The table has approximately 170,000 clones, around 85% seen once; the top ten hold under 7.5%. V gene TRBV6-4 combines with J gene TRBJ1-4, with TRBD1 matching 9 bases. The sequence was collected from a man older than 75 with COVID-19, enrolled during active disease. The specimen sequenced was peripheral blood. CDR3: CASSDGTGHNEKLFF. DNA for the CDR3: TGTGCCAGCAGTGACGGGACAGGGCATAATGAAAAACTGTTTTTT.